The 23 T cell receptor beta chains listed next were all sequenced from one sample in a study of blood T cell repertoires in COVID-19. Produced via immunoSEQ multiplex PCR; TCRdb's table is partial and in-frame only. Of approximately 190,000 clones in the sample, 80% to 90% were seen once. Material for sequencing was peripheral blood. The receptors were sampled from a man between 65 and 85 years old with active or convalescent COVID-19.

The rearrangement joins TRBV7-2 to TRBJ2-3; weak D call: TRBD2 (6 bases). This CDR3 comprises 15 residues. The ends were cut back, 1 base at V and 3 bases at J, with 11 bases in the middle. Germline V gene sequence: CDR1 SGHTA, CDR2 FQGNSA. DNA for the CDR3: TGTGCCAGCAGCTTAGGCATTGGGGGGACAGATACGCAGTATTTT. Protein product: CASSLGIGGTDTQYF.

The chain joins TRBV18 to TRBJ2-3; D is possibly TRBD1 (6 bases). Germline CDR1 and CDR2: KGHSH and LQKENI. Deletions cut 2 bases from V and 2 bases from J, with 14 bases between. This CDR3 region has 16 residues. CDR3 bases: TGTGCCAGCTCACCATCAGGGGCCCTATCCACAGATACGCAGTATTTT. Translating it yields CASSPSGALSTDTQYF.

The rearrangement links TRBV5-1 to TRBJ2-2, with D hard to call. The CDR3 has 15 residues. Trimming took off 0 bases at V and 2 bases at J, with 8 bases between the two ends. Germline V gene data show CDR1 as SGHRS and CDR2 as YFSETQ. CDR3 coding DNA: TGCGCCAGCAGCTTGGTTGGAGATAACACCGGGGAGCTGTTTTTT. It translates to CASSLVGDNTGELFF. The complete variable domain, with remaining parts taken from reference TRBV5-1 and TRBJ2-2, reads KAGVTQTPRYLIKTRGQQVTLSCSPISGHRSVSWYQQTPGQGLQFLFEYFSETQRNKGNFPGRFSGRQFSNSRSEMNVSTLELGDSALYLCASSLVGDNTGELFFGEGSRLTVL.

The V call is TRBV5-1, the J call TRBJ2-3, with TRBD2 matching 13 bases. This CDR3 is built from 19 residues. V shed 0 bases, J shed 1 base, and the junction held 8 bases outside the gene matches. CDR1 and CDR2 (germline): SGHRS, YFSETQ. CDR3 nucleotides: TGCGCCAGCAGCTTGGCTACTAGCGGGAGGGCTCTGGGCACAGATACGCAGTATTTT. This encodes CASSLATSGRALGTDTQYF.

The chain joins TRBV18 to TRBJ1-4; possibly TRBD1 for D (6 bases). The germline CDR1 and CDR2 sequences are KGHSH and LQKENI. CDR3 length equals 15 residues. Between the trimmed V and J ends, which lost 3 bases and 4 bases, there was a span of 12 bases. CDR3 coding DNA: TGTGCCAGCTCACCCGCCGGGACAAGTAATGAAAAACTGTTTTTT. Translation gives CASSPAGTSNEKLFF.

The rearrangement links TRBV7-2 to TRBJ1-4; D is uncertain. This CDR3 has 12 amino acids. The V end lost 3 bases, the J end lost 6 bases, and 5 bases lay between the germline ends. Germline CDR1 reads SGHTA; CDR2 reads FQGNSA. The CDR3 DNA reads as TGTGCCAGCAGCTTCGCGCATGAAAAACTGTTTTTT. Protein product: CASSFAHEKLFF. The full variable domain, with the rest looked up from reference TRBV7-2 and TRBJ1-4, is GAGVSQSPSNKVTEKGKDVELRCDPISGHTALYWYRQSLGQGLEFLIYFQGNSAPDKSGLPSDRFSAERTGGSVSTLTIQRTQQEDSAVYLCASSFAHEKLFFGSGTQLSVL.

The gene calls are TRBV6-5 and TRBJ2-7; D ambiguous. Germline assignment: CDR1 MNHEY and CDR2 SVGAGI. The CDR3 sequence is 13 residues long. V was clipped by 6 bases and J by 3 bases, with 12 bases between them. The CDR3 DNA follows: TGTGCCAGCAGGGAGTCAGTGAGCTACGAGCAGTACTTC. It translates to CASRESVSYEQYF.

The count of this clone is one. The V call is TRBV29-1, the J call TRBJ1-5; maybe TRBD1 (6 bases). Germline V gene sequence: CDR1 SQVTM, CDR2 ANQGSEA. This CDR3 is 13 amino acids long. Trimming took off 4 bases at V and 3 bases at J, with 10 bases between the two ends. CDR3 residues: CSVGSGVNQPQHF. CDR3 sequence (DNA): TGCAGCGTTGGCTCAGGGGTCAATCAGCCCCAGCATTTT.

The CDR3 sequence: CSASGAGVNQPQHF. In nucleotides, the CDR3 is TGCAGTGCTAGTGGCGCAGGCGTCAATCAGCCCCAGCATTTT. The chain employs TRBV20-1 and TRBJ1-5; D is ambiguous. Germline V gene data show CDR1 as DFQATT and CDR2 as SNEGSKA (reference sequence). This CDR3 region has 14 residues. The germline V and J ends were trimmed by 3 bases and 3 bases, with 12 bases remaining between them.

The rearrangement links TRBV6-5 to TRBJ2-7; 7 nucleotides agree with TRBD2. This CDR3 has 14 amino acids. Per germline, CDR1 MNHEY and CDR2 SVGAGI. J gave up 4 bases and V 2 bases, and 5 bases lay outside the gene matches. In DNA form, the CDR3 reads TGTGCCAGCAGTTACGGGGGAGGGCCTTACGAGCAGTACTTC. Translation gives CASSYGGGPYEQYF.

The gene calls are TRBV7-8 and TRBJ1-6; D is unresolved. Germline V gene data show CDR1 as SGHVS and CDR2 as FQNEAQ. This CDR3 is built from 14 residues. V was pared by 7 bases and J by 0 bases, with 7 bases between. The CDR3 region has the DNA TGTGCCAGCAAAGGGAGCTCCTATAATTCACCCCTCCACTTT. It specifies CASKGSSYNSPLHF.

The V call is TRBV19, the J call TRBJ2-7; 11 positions agree with TRBD2. The CDR3 consists of 15 residues. Germline V CDR1 and CDR2: LNHDA, SQIVND (reference sequence). Trimming took 4 bases from V and 5 from J; bases not matched to a gene: 7. CDR3 protein: CASSTLAGGFNEQYF. Here the CDR3 DNA reads TGTGCCAGTAGTACCCTAGCGGGAGGTTTCAACGAGCAGTACTTC.

The sample holds one count of this clone. The rearrangement links TRBV15 to TRBJ1-5; tentative D call: TRBD1 (5 bases). This CDR3 is 16 amino acids long. Germline V gene lookup returns CDR1 LNHNV and CDR2 YYDKDF (reference sequence). The germline V and J ends were trimmed by 5 bases and 3 bases, with 17 bases remaining between them. In DNA, the CDR3 is TGTGCCACCAGCCCTAGGAGGGGTCAGCTCAATCAGCCCCAGCATTTT. This translates into CATSPRRGQLNQPQHF.

This rearrangement joins TRBV9 to TRBJ2-1, with D tentatively TRBD2 (6 bases). The germline V gene has CDR1 SGDLS and CDR2 YYNGEE. The CDR3 spans 14 residues. V was clipped by 3 bases and J by 8 bases, with 15 bases between them. CDR3 in amino acids: CASSAGAGKHEQFF. CDR3 DNA: TGTGCCAGCAGCGCGGGAGCAGGTAAACATGAGCAGTTCTTC.

This rearrangement joins TRBV24-1 to TRBJ2-3; D is unclear. There are 14 residues in the CDR3. Germline V gene lookup returns CDR1 KGHDR and CDR2 SFDVKD. The V end was cut by 3 bases, the J end by 0 bases, with 6 bases between. CDR3: CATSDPRSTDTQYF. DNA for the CDR3: TGTGCCACCAGTGATCCTCGGAGCACAGATACGCAGTATTTT.

V gene TRBV19 combines with J gene TRBJ1-2; D might be TRBD1 (6 bases). Trimming pared 3 bases from V and 7 bases from J, leaving 15 bases between. The CDR3 loop spans 14 amino acids. CDR1 and CDR2 from the germline V gene are LNHDA and SQIVND (reference sequence). In DNA form, the CDR3 reads TGTGCCAGTAGTATCTCCCAGGGGTTCCCTGGCTACACCTTC. It specifies CASSISQGFPGYTF.

The chain combines TRBV5-4 with TRBJ1-1; 7 positions agree with TRBD1. Trimming at V came to 0 bases and at J to 1 base, leaving 3 bases not matched to a gene. The CDR3 is 15 amino acids. Germline V gene data show CDR1 as SGHNT and CDR2 as YYREEE (reference sequence). For the CDR3, the DNA is TGTGCCAGCAGCTTGGAAAGGGGGCGGAACACTGAAGCTTTCTTT. Protein sequence: CASSLERGRNTEAFF.

The sample holds a few counts of this clone. This rearrangement joins TRBV5-3 to TRBJ1-3; 7 bases are shared with TRBD1. TRBV5-3 is given ORF status, its function remaining uncertain. CDR3 length: 17 amino acids. V lost 0 bases, J lost 2 bases, and 8 bases stayed unmatched. DNA of the CDR3: TGTGCCAGAAGCTTGGGGCAGGGGGAAGGGCCTGGAAACACCATATATTTT. Translation gives CARSLGQGEGPGNTIYF.

The V call is TRBV19, the J call TRBJ2-3; TRBD1 agrees at 9 bases. Germline V gives CDR1 LNHDA, CDR2 SQIVND (reference sequence). The V and J ends lost 3 bases and 6 bases, in that order; junction bases with no gene match: 4. This CDR3 is built from 14 residues. CDR3 bases: TGTGCCAGTAGTATGGGGGGGACAGGGGATACGCAGTATTTT. As protein: CASSMGGTGDTQYF. The full variable domain, its missing parts supplied by reference TRBV19 and TRBJ2-3, is DGGITQSPKYLFRKEGQNVTLSCEQNLNHDAMYWYRQDPGQGLRLIYYSQIVNDFQKGDIAEGYSVSREKKESFPLTVTSAQKNPTAFYLCASSMGGTGDTQYFGPGTRLTVL.

This chain joins TRBV5-6 and TRBJ2-5, with TRBD1 as a possible D gene (6 bases). Germline V gene lookup returns CDR1 SGHDT and CDR2 YYEEEE. Trimming removed 2 bases at V and 5 bases at J, with 16 bases between. CDR3 length equals 15 residues. The DNA of the CDR3 is TGTGCCAGCAGCTTTAGTTTGGGCAGGGGTGAGACCCAGTACTTC. Its translation is CASSFSLGRGETQYF.

V usage is TRBV10-1 and J usage is TRBJ2-5; no reliable D call. The V gene's germline CDR1 is WNHNN and CDR2 SYGVQD (reference sequence). The CDR3 extends over 13 amino acids. V dropped 4 bases and J dropped 5 bases, with 11 bases sitting between them. DNA of the CDR3: TGCGCCAGCAGTGGAAATCTTCAGGAGACCCAGTACTTC. Encoded protein: CASSGNLQETQYF.

The rearrangement links TRBV29-1 to TRBJ1-2, with D possibly being TRBD1 (6 bases). The V gene's germline CDR1 is SQVTM and CDR2 ANQGSEA. The CDR3 has 14 residues. V was clipped by 0 bases and J by 5 bases, with 13 bases between them. CDR3 DNA: TGCAGCGTTGAAGACATAGACAGGAAATATGGCTACACCTTC. It codes for CSVEDIDRKYGYTF.

The chain has TRBV30 and TRBJ1-5, with 11 nucleotides matching TRBD1. CDR3 size: 14 residues. V lost 8 bases and J lost 6; bases outside the gene matches: 9. Germline V gives CDR1 GTSNPN, CDR2 SVGIG (reference sequence). The CDR3 region has the DNA TGTGCCGCCGCTGGGACAGGGGGTTTTCAGCCCCAGCATTTT. Its translation: CAAAGTGGFQPQHF.